Listed here are 32 T cell receptor beta chains from one sample, sequenced in a study of blood T cells in healthy people across ages. A second PCR of 7 to 11 cycles used a sample-barcoded 5' primer and a J-beta primer mix. TCRdb redid the calling of the 5' RACE reads with MiXCR, one entry per CDR3 protein. The repertoire holds 1.5 million or so distinct CDR3 sequences, with about 40% as singletons. The specimen was blood. Receptors originate from a woman between 18 and 29 years old in good health.

In this sample, this clonotype turned up once. The rearrangement links TRBV11-1 to TRBJ2-1; maybe TRBD1 (6 bases). The DNA end favors TRBJ2-7, so the J call may be wrong. This CDR3 is built from 16 residues. From germline, CDR1 is SGHAT and CDR2 FQDESV (reference sequence). CDR3 nucleotide sequence: TGTGCCAGCACCCTAGACAGGTCCAACTCCTACAATGAGCAGTACTTC. It translates to CASTLDRSNSYNEQYF.

The chain has TRBV7-8 and TRBJ2-1, with 11 bases aligning to TRBD2. Germline loops: CDR1 SGHVS, CDR2 FQNEAQ. The CDR3 is 17 residues long. V dropped 0 bases and J dropped 6; count of bases not matched to a gene: 7. In DNA form, the CDR3 reads TGTGCCAGCAGCTTAGCAACGCTAGCGGGAGGTCTCAATGAGCAGTTCTTC. Its protein is CASSLATLAGGLNEQFF.

The V and J genes are TRBV7-6 and TRBJ2-2; unclear D gene. The CDR3 consists of 12 residues. The V gene lost 2 bases and the J gene lost 7 bases, with 5 bases spanning the gap. Germline V gene lookup returns CDR1 SGHVS and CDR2 FNYEAQ. CDR3 loop: CASSLTNGELFF. CDR3 DNA sequence: TGTGCCAGCAGCTTAACGAACGGGGAGCTGTTTTTT.

This clonotype was observed a few times. The chain employs TRBV12-3 or TRBV12-4 and TRBJ2-1, with D perhaps TRBD1 (6 bases). This CDR3 region has 16 residues. V was cut by 1 base and J by 0 bases, with 10 bases left in between. Written as DNA, the CDR3 is TGTGCCAGCAGTTTAGTGACAGGTAGCTCCTACAATGAGCAGTTCTTC. Translation gives CASSLVTGSSYNEQFF.

This clonotype was seen a handful of times. The CDR3 region is CASSLTSEEQFF. The CDR3 DNA reads TGTGCCAGCAGTTTGACTAGCGAGGAGCAGTTCTTC. The chain has TRBV12-3 or TRBV12-4 and TRBJ2-1, with TRBD2 matching over 8 bases. This CDR3 spans 12 amino acids. With 3 bases clipped from V and 10 bases from J, the junction kept 2 bases outside the gene matches.

This rearrangement joins TRBV6-1 to TRBJ1-2, with D perhaps matching TRBD1 (5 bases). This CDR3 spans 13 amino acids. Looked up from germline, CDR1 is MNHNS and CDR2 is SASEGT. Trimming removed 5 bases at V and 8 bases at J, with 15 bases between. The CDR3 loop reads CASSIRGTSGYTF. CDR3 DNA sequence: TGTGCCAGCAGTATTAGGGGAACAAGCGGCTACACCTTC.

The rearrangement joins TRBV27 to TRBJ2-7; D is unclear. The CDR3 totals 16 residues. The V gene lost 0 bases and the J gene lost 1 base, with 13 bases spanning the gap. CDR1 MNHEY and CDR2 SMNVEV come from the germline V gene (reference sequence). The CDR3 DNA reads TGTGCCAGCAGTTTATCGGTGCTCACCAAATCCTACGAGCAGTACTTC. It translates to CASSLSVLTKSYEQYF.

A few counts support this clonotype. The J gene is TRBJ2-5, the V gene TRBV20-1; 7 nucleotides agree with TRBD1. The germline CDR1 and CDR2 sequences are DFQATT and SNEGSKA (reference sequence). The CDR3 is 15 amino acids. With 0 bases clipped from V and 3 bases from J, the junction kept 7 bases outside the gene matches. CDR3 in DNA: TGCAGTGCTAGAGATAAGCTCGACAGGGAAGAGACCCAGTACTTC. Protein product: CSARDKLDREETQYF.

This clonotype was seen only a few times. The chain is built from TRBV20-1 and TRBJ1-2; D not resolved. Trimming left V 5 bases short and J 3 bases short, with 16 bases between. This CDR3 is 14 amino acids long. Germline V gene data show CDR1 as DFQATT and CDR2 as SNEGSKA (reference sequence). The CDR3 sequence is CSASAYAGDYGYTF. The CDR3, as DNA: TGCAGTGCTTCGGCGTATGCGGGCGACTATGGCTACACCTTC.

With respect to this clonotype: A read error may produce the germline difference seen at one junction end. The genes are TRBV6-5 and TRBJ1-2, with D possibly being TRBD1 (5 bases). CDR1 and CDR2 (germline): MNHEY, SVGAGI. The CDR3 covers 15 residues. CDR3 coding DNA: TGTGCCAGCAGTGCTAAAGGGGCGCCAAACTATGGCCACACCTTC. Its translation: CASSAKGAPNYGHTF.

This clonotype was seen a handful of times. The chain couples TRBV20-1 to TRBJ1-1, with D unresolved. The CDR3 has 12 residues. The ends were cut back, 6 bases at V and 7 bases at J, with 15 bases in the middle. Germline CDR1 and CDR2: DFQATT and SNEGSKA (reference sequence). CDR3 amino acids: CSAAPVIGEAFF. Here the CDR3 DNA reads TGCAGTGCCGCACCGGTTATCGGTGAAGCTTTCTTT.

The chain links TRBV3-1 to TRBJ2-4; tentative D call: TRBD1 (6 bases). V shed 4 bases and J shed 1 base, with 17 bases lying between them. Germline V lookup: CDR1 LGHDT, CDR2 YNNKEL (reference sequence). The CDR3 length is 17 residues. The CDR3 DNA follows: TGTGCCAGCAGCCTCACAGGGTTAAAAGATGCCAAAAACATTCAGTACTTC. It specifies CASSLTGLKDAKNIQYF.

The chain carries TRBV5-1 and TRBJ2-1; D tentatively fits TRBD1 or TRBD2 (5 bases each). Per germline, CDR1 SGHRS and CDR2 YFSETQ. V lost 0 bases and J lost 0, with 13 bases in between. This CDR3 contains 17 residues. CDR3 region: CASSLALGGPSYNEQFF. CDR3 bases: TGCGCCAGCAGCTTGGCCCTTGGGGGACCCTCCTACAATGAGCAGTTCTTC.

This sequence joins TRBV10-3 and TRBJ1-1, with D perhaps matching TRBD1 (5 bases). Trimming left V 3 bases short and J 7 bases short, with 18 bases between. CDR1 and CDR2 from the germline V gene are ENHRY and SYGVKD. This CDR3 is built from 15 residues. CDR3 sequence reads: CAISDFGGPDSEAFF. CDR3 coding DNA: TGTGCCATCAGTGATTTCGGTGGACCAGACAGTGAAGCTTTCTTT.

This clonotype has only a few counts. V usage is TRBV5-1 and J usage is TRBJ2-1, with a weak D call TRBD2 (6 bases). Trimming cost V 0 bases and J 4 bases, with 11 bases left between them. The germline CDR1 and CDR2 sequences are SGHRS and YFSETQ. CDR3 length: 15 residues. The chain's CDR3 is CASSLGEALYNEQFF. The CDR3 nucleotides read TGCGCCAGCAGCTTGGGGGAGGCCCTATACAATGAGCAGTTCTTC.

This chain joins TRBV12-3 or TRBV12-4 and TRBJ2-1, with TRBD2 matching over 7 bases. The length of the CDR3 is 17 residues. Trimming took 5 bases from V and 1 from J; bases not matched to a gene: 11. CDR3 nucleotide sequence: TGTGCCAGCAGTGACCTCGACCGGGAGGAATCCTACAATGAGCAGTTCTTC. The encoded protein is CASSDLDREESYNEQFF.

The chain is built from TRBV28 and TRBJ1-2; the D is unclear. This CDR3 contains 16 residues. Germline CDR1 and CDR2: MDHEN and SYDVKM. V was trimmed by 2 bases and J by 6 bases, leaving 19 bases between them. CDR3 DNA: TGTGCCAGCAGTTTAAGGCCAGTGTCTCAGTTAGATGGCTACACCTTC. It specifies CASSLRPVSQLDGYTF.

This clonotype was observed at least ten times. The chain couples TRBV11-2 to TRBJ2-3; TRBD1 matches at 10 bases. Germline V gene data show CDR1 as SGHAT and CDR2 as FQNNGV. This CDR3 has 14 residues. V shed 8 bases and J 4 bases; nucleotides not matched to a gene: 6. CDR3: CASGMGTGADTQYF. The CDR3 DNA is TGTGCCAGCGGAATGGGGACAGGGGCAGATACGCAGTATTTT.

The chain carries TRBV12-3 or TRBV12-4 and TRBJ2-5; the match to TRBD2 covers 10 bases. The trim removed 4 bases at V and 5 bases at J, leaving 10 bases unmatched. The CDR3 spans 16 residues. The CDR3 is CASSSLTSGAGETQYF. The CDR3 coding sequence is TGTGCCAGCAGTTCACTTACTAGCGGGGCGGGGGAGACCCAGTACTTC.

This clonotype was seen at least ten times. Germline is not matched at one junction end, which may reflect a read error. The CDR3 DNA follows: TGTGCCAGCAGCTTATCGGCGGGAGGACCCTACGAGCAGTACTTC. Its protein product is CASSLSAGGPYEQYF. The chain recombines TRBV27 with TRBJ2-7; 8 bases line up with TRBD2. Germline lookup yields CDR1 MNHEY and CDR2 SMNVEV (reference sequence). This CDR3 contains 15 residues.

The rearrangement links TRBV27 to TRBJ2-7, with a tentative D call TRBD2 (5 bases). Germline CDR1 is MNHEY and CDR2 is SMNVEV (reference sequence). The CDR3 loop spans 15 amino acids. The V and J ends lost 8 bases and 3 bases respectively, with 20 bases between them. This CDR3 is CASLPSRGSFYEQYF. CDR3 nucleotides: TGTGCCAGCCTTCCCTCCCGGGGTTCCTTCTACGAGCAGTACTTC.

In nucleotides, the CDR3 is TGCAGCGTTGAGTTCAGCGGGGGGGCCGAGGAGACCCAGTACTTC. Its translation is CSVEFSGGAEETQYF. The chain employs TRBV29-1 and TRBJ2-5, with TRBD2 matching over 10 bases. Germline loops: CDR1 SQVTM, CDR2 ANQGSEA. V was pared by 3 bases and J by 5 bases, with 9 bases of the junction left unmatched. This CDR3 has 15 residues.

This clonotype was observed a handful of times. This sequence joins TRBV25-1 and TRBJ2-1, with 7 positions matching TRBD2. There are 18 residues in the CDR3. Trimming took 5 bases from V and 7 from J; bases not matched to a gene: 20. Germline V gives CDR1 MGHDK, CDR2 SYGVNS. CDR3 nucleotides: TGTGCCAGCAGTAAACCTGGGGGAGGGTTTGGAAGATTGAATGAGCAGTTCTTC. Protein product: CASSKPGGGFGRLNEQFF.

The chain carries TRBV20-1 and TRBJ2-1; 7 bases align to TRBD1. This CDR3 is built from 15 residues. V trimming: 1 base; J trimming: 1 base; junction bases outside the gene matches: 4. Germline V lookup: CDR1 DFQATT, CDR2 SNEGSKA (reference sequence). CDR3 nucleotides: TGCAGTGCTAGAGGCACAGGGGTTTCCTACAATGAGCAGTTCTTC. Translation: CSARGTGVSYNEQFF.

A remark on this clonotype: At one end, the junction sequence differs from germline, possibly due to a read error. The CDR3 spells CAGSSQGAGANVLTF. DNA for the CDR3: TGTGCCGGCAGCTCTCAGGGAGCCGGGGCCAACGTCCTGACTTTC. This rearrangement joins TRBV11-1 to TRBJ2-6, with D possibly being TRBD1 or TRBD2 (5 bases each). Germline V lookup: CDR1 SGHAT, CDR2 FQDESV (reference sequence). The CDR3 consists of 15 residues.

This clonotype was detected a few times. A much bigger clone sits one base away, suggesting this may be a read error. This chain joins TRBV6-1 and TRBJ2-7, with 9 bases matching TRBD1. With 6 bases clipped from V and 3 bases from J, the junction kept 3 bases outside the gene matches. The germline CDR1 and CDR2 sequences are MNHNS and SASEGT. The CDR3 has 13 amino acids. CDR3 nucleotides: TGTGCCAGCAGGGAGGGACAGGGCTACGAGCAGTACTTC. Its protein product is CASREGQGYEQYF.

The chain couples TRBV3-1 to TRBJ2-7, with TRBD2 as a possible D gene (6 bases). The V end was cut by 4 bases, the J end by 2 bases, with 27 bases between. Looked up from germline, CDR1 is LGHDT and CDR2 is YNNKEL (reference sequence). The CDR3 runs 19 residues. CDR3 residues: CASSPVGGEVKIRPYEQYF. DNA of the CDR3: TGTGCCAGCAGCCCCGTAGGTGGGGAGGTTAAAATAAGGCCCTACGAGCAGTACTTC.

V usage is TRBV18 and J usage is TRBJ1-5; TRBD1 is a possible D gene (6 bases). Deletions cut 2 bases from V and 7 bases from J, with 15 bases between. Germline V gene data show CDR1 as KGHSH and CDR2 as LQKENI. There are 15 residues in the CDR3. The CDR3 bases are TGTGCCAGCTCACCAGGGCAGGGGAGGAGGCAGCCCCAGCATTTT. Translating it yields CASSPGQGRRQPQHF.

The V and J genes are TRBV28 and TRBJ1-5; D gene unclear. Trimming pared 2 bases from V and 4 bases from J, leaving 15 bases between. The length of the CDR3 is 16 residues. Germline V CDR1 and CDR2: MDHEN, SYDVKM. CDR3 coding DNA: TGTGCCAGCAGTTTAGGGTCAGATGGATTGAATCAGCCCCAGCATTTT. The encoded protein is CASSLGSDGLNQPQHF.

J is TRBJ2-3 and V is TRBV27; D uncertain. Trimming removed 5 bases at V and 1 base at J, with 19 bases between. The CDR3 is 17 amino acids. Germline loops: CDR1 MNHEY, CDR2 SMNVEV (reference sequence). The CDR3 here is CASSLSKVDPRTDTQYF. CDR3 DNA sequence: TGTGCCAGCAGTCTTTCCAAGGTGGACCCTCGCACAGATACGCAGTATTTT.

In regard to this clonotype: One end of the junction fails to match germline, which may point to a read error. The CDR3 nucleotides are TGTGCCAGCAGGGAAGTGGTACAGACCCCCGCTCCTGAGCAGTTCTTC. This gives the protein CASREVVQTPAPEQFF. The chain links TRBV6-1 to TRBJ2-1, with unresolved D. Germline loops: CDR1 MNHNS, CDR2 SASEGT. The CDR3 contains 16 residues.

V usage is TRBV28 and J usage is TRBJ1-6, with a tentative D call TRBD1 (5 bases). The germline V and J ends were trimmed by 5 bases and 1 base, with 15 bases remaining between them. This CDR3 has 17 residues. Germline V gene data show CDR1 as MDHEN and CDR2 as SYDVKM. The CDR3 nucleotides read TGTGCCAGCAGTATCGGCACCCGGGGGTCCTATAATTCACCCCTCCACTTT. It is translated as CASSIGTRGSYNSPLHF.